This T cell receptor beta chain derives from a study of T-cell reconstitution after alpha-beta-depleted transplantation in children. Study-level findings and limits: Where some patients showed high TCRbeta diversity at day 60, it came from recipient T cells and thymic progenitors that had survived. T-cell counts and diversity were attributed mostly to newly produced T cells one year after transplant.

This clonotype was seen a few times. The antigen is not known. After removal of 2 bases from V and 6 bases from J, the junction contained 12 bases not matched to a gene. There are 17 residues in the CDR3. CDR1 is MNHEY, CDR2 SVGEGT, per germline. The authors prepared the TCRbeta library with unique molecular identifiers. One entry per CDR3 protein, called by TCRdb with MiXCR from the PCR reads. The sample lists 500,000 to 650,000 distinct CDR3 sequences, 10% to 15% occurring once. This TCR was sampled from a male patient between 5 and 17 years old who had a stem cell transplant for acute myeloid leukemia, so the T cells may come from the graft donor. The source was PBMCs, mostly from graft donor cells, collected 360 days after TCRalphabeta/CD19-depleted stem cell transplant. The rearrangement uses TRBV6-2 or TRBV6-3 and TRBJ2-1; 8 bases agree with TRBD2. The CDR3 region has the DNA TGTGCCAGCAGTTACACCAACTGGGGAGCGGGGGCCAATGAGCAGTTCTTC. It encodes CASSYTNWGAGANEQFF.